These 6 T cell receptor beta chains were all obtained from the same sample, sequenced in a study of early T cells in non-severe SARS-CoV-2 infection. TCRdb recomputed calls from the 5' RACE reads with MiXCR, one row per CDR3 protein. This table has more than 85,000 distinct CDR3 sequences, over 15% appearing once. Sample: whole blood, taken at baseline. These receptors were obtained from an adult who was a healthcare worker with PCR-confirmed SARS-CoV-2 infection or an uninfected control (not recorded which).

There are many counts of this clonotype. This CDR3 is CASSLGEGAWSPLHF. The CDR3 DNA is TGTGCCAGCAGCTTAGGGGAGGGGGCCTGGTCACCCCTCCACTTT. The chain has TRBV7-2 and TRBJ1-6, with TRBD1 matching over 7 bases. The germline V gene encodes CDR1 SGHTA and CDR2 FQGNSA. This CDR3 region has 15 residues. After removal of 1 base from V and 10 bases from J, the junction contained 7 bases not matched to a gene. Full variable domain (missing parts from reference TRBV7-2 and TRBJ1-6): GAGVSQSPSNKVTEKGKDVELRCDPISGHTALYWYRQSLGQGLEFLIYFQGNSAPDKSGLPSDRFSAERTGGSVSTLTIQRTQQEDSAVYLCASSLGEGAWSPLHFGNGTRLTVT.

Comments on this clonotype: A much larger clonotype is one base distant, so this may be a read error. V and J are TRBV10-3 and TRBJ2-7; TRBD1 is a possible D gene (6 bases). This CDR3 spans 14 amino acids. Per germline, CDR1 ENHRY and CDR2 SYGVKD. V was pared by 4 bases and J by 8 bases, with 18 bases between. Here the CDR3 reads CAISVSPGRGKQYF. The CDR3 region has the DNA TGTGCCATCAGTGTGTCGCCAGGAAGGGGGAAGCAGTACTTC.

This clonotype was found a few times. The chain carries TRBV5-4 and TRBJ1-3; 9 bases fit TRBD1. This CDR3 region has 14 residues. With 4 bases clipped from V and 4 bases from J, the junction kept 3 bases outside the gene matches. From germline, CDR1 is SGHNT and CDR2 YYREEE (reference sequence). CDR3 in amino acids: CASSLTGGGNTIYF. CDR3 bases: TGTGCCAGCAGCCTAACAGGGGGCGGAAACACCATATATTTT.

This chain connects TRBV2 to TRBJ2-1; D remains unclear. V was pared by 7 bases and J by 8 bases, with 9 bases between. This CDR3 is built from 11 residues. CDR1 and CDR2 from the germline V gene are SNHLY and FYNNEI. The CDR3, as DNA: TGTGCCAGCACTCCCGGATATGAGCAGTTCTTC. Protein: CASTPGYEQFF.

The chain recombines TRBV19 with TRBJ2-1, with TRBD2 matching 9 bases. CDR1 and CDR2 from the germline V gene are LNHDA and SQIVND (reference sequence). The CDR3 has 14 amino acids. V shed 8 bases and J 6 bases; nucleotides not matched to a gene: 8. The CDR3 protein is CASGAGTSPNEQFF. Written as DNA, the CDR3 is TGTGCCAGTGGAGCCGGGACTAGCCCCAATGAGCAGTTCTTC.

The chain links TRBV4-3 to TRBJ2-2; D is unclear. Germline CDR1 and CDR2: LGHNA and YSLEER. The CDR3 extends over 15 amino acids. V lost 1 base and J 4 bases, leaving 10 bases between the germline ends. CDR3 amino acids: CASSQGLTSTGELFF. The CDR3 DNA follows: TGCGCCAGCAGCCAAGGTTTGACAAGCACCGGGGAGCTGTTTTTT.